These 11 T cell receptor beta chains came from one sample sequenced in a study of blood T cell repertoires in COVID-19. The assay was immunoSEQ multiplex PCR, and TCRdb's table has in-frame clones only and misses some. The table includes around 250,000 clones, more than 85% detected once. What was sequenced was PBMCs or T cells enriched from blood (not recorded which). The receptors were sampled from a man aged 35 to 55 who had been exposed to COVID-19.

The chain links TRBV5-6 to TRBJ1-6, with no clear D. Trimming cost V 0 bases and J 3 bases, with 13 bases left between them. CDR3 length equals 17 residues. Per germline, CDR1 SGHDT and CDR2 YYEEEE. In DNA form, the CDR3 reads TGTGCCAGCAGCTTGGTAGCAGCAAGCCTCTATAATTCACCCCTCCACTTT. Translation gives CASSLVAASLYNSPLHF.

The chain carries TRBV3-1 (or the pseudogene TRBV3-2) and TRBJ2-5, with a possible D match to TRBD1 (6 bases). V gave up 4 bases and J gave up 5 bases, with 14 bases separating them. Looked up from germline, CDR1 is LGHDT and CDR2 is YNNKEL (reference sequence). The CDR3 is 14 residues long. CDR3 bases: TGTGCCAGCAGCCCCCAAGGGGGAGCGGAGACCCAGTACTTC. This translates into CASSPQGGAETQYF.

The chain recombines TRBV9 with TRBJ2-1, with D tentatively TRBD2 (6 bases). The germline gives CDR1 SGDLS, CDR2 YYNGEE. The germline V and J ends were trimmed by 4 bases and 9 bases, with 23 bases remaining between them. This CDR3 is 16 amino acids long. The CDR3, as DNA: TGTGCCAGCAGCTTAAGGGGTAATCGAGGAGGGACTGAGCAGTTCTTC. Translating gives CASSLRGNRGGTEQFF.

This chain connects TRBV11-2 to TRBJ2-1, with 12 bases matching TRBD2. Per the germline V gene, CDR1 is SGHAT and CDR2 is FQNNGV. The CDR3 covers 14 residues. J gave up 9 bases and V 10 bases, and 10 bases lay outside the gene matches. The CDR3 reads CATSLAGGPGEQFF. The CDR3 region has the DNA TGTGCCACCTCGCTAGCGGGAGGGCCGGGTGAGCAGTTCTTC.

The J gene is TRBJ1-5, the V gene TRBV7-8; TRBD1 is a possible D gene (5 bases). V lost 5 bases to trimming and J lost 0 bases, with 11 bases between them. The CDR3 is 15 residues long. Per germline, CDR1 SGHVS and CDR2 FQNEAQ. This CDR3 reads CASSHDSISNQPQHF. In nucleotides, the CDR3 is TGTGCCAGCAGCCACGACAGTATTAGCAATCAGCCCCAGCATTTT.

The rearrangement joins TRBV11-1 to TRBJ2-1, with D possibly matching TRBD2 (6 bases). Trimming stripped 5 bases from V and 9 bases from J, with 11 bases between. The CDR3 spans 12 residues. Germline values: CDR1 SGHAT, CDR2 FQDESV (reference sequence). Here the CDR3 reads CASSGRLVEQFF. As DNA, the CDR3 is TGTGCCAGCAGCGGACGACTAGTTGAGCAGTTCTTC.

The chain is built from TRBV28 and TRBJ2-2; TRBD1 matches at 7 bases. CDR1 and CDR2 from the germline V gene are MDHEN and SYDVKM. The CDR3 has 13 residues. Trimming removed 6 bases from V and 6 bases from J; junction bases left unmatched: 4. The CDR3 loop is CASRRQGPGELFF. CDR3 DNA sequence: TGTGCCAGCAGACGACAGGGACCCGGGGAGCTGTTTTTT.

The chain combines TRBV29-1 with TRBJ2-7, with D possibly matching TRBD2 (7 bases). Per germline, CDR1 SQVTM and CDR2 ANQGSEA. V dropped 7 bases and J dropped 0 bases, with 16 bases sitting between them. The CDR3 spans 14 residues. DNA for the CDR3: TGCAGCGCGACAGGAAGCGGGGACTCCTACGAGCAGTACTTC. Its protein product is CSATGSGDSYEQYF.

The rearrangement joins TRBV18 to TRBJ1-1, with TRBD1 matching 7 bases. In germline, CDR1 is KGHSH, CDR2 LQKENI. After removal of 1 base from V and 1 base from J, the junction contained 3 bases not matched to a gene. This CDR3 region has 15 residues. The CDR3 reads CASSPRTGTNTEAFF. CDR3 nucleotide sequence: TGTGCCAGCTCACCACGGACAGGAACGAACACTGAAGCTTTCTTT.

The chain combines TRBV28 with TRBJ1-2, with 9 positions matching TRBD1. Germline V lookup: CDR1 MDHEN, CDR2 SYDVKM. The V and J ends lost 10 bases and 3 bases, in that order; junction bases with no gene match: 6. The CDR3 runs 13 residues. CDR3 sequence: CAIIDRGDYGYTF. DNA for the CDR3: TGTGCCATCATAGACAGGGGGGACTATGGCTACACCTTC.

This chain connects TRBV28 to TRBJ1-5; 8 bases are shared with TRBD1. Germline-derived CDR1 and CDR2 are MDHEN and SYDVKM. This CDR3 has 18 residues. V lost 7 bases, J lost 0 bases, and 14 bases stayed unmatched. The CDR3 DNA follows: TGTGCCAGCACCCCACCGACAGGGGCTCCTTATAGCAATCAGCCCCAGCATTTT. Amino acid sequence: CASTPPTGAPYSNQPQHF.